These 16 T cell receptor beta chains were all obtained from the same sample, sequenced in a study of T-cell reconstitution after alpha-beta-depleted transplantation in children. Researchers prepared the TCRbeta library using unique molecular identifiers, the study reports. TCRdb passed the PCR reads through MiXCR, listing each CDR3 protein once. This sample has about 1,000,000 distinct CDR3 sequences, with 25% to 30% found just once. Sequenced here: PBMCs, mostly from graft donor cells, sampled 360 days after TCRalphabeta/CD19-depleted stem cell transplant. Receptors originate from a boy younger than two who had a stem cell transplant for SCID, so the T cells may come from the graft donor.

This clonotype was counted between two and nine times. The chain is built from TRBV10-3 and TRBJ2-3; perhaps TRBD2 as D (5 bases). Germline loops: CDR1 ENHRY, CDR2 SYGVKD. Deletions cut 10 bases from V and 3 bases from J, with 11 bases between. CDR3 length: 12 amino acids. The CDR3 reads CATQPGTDTQYF. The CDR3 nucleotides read TGTGCCACCCAGCCGGGGACAGATACGCAGTATTTT.

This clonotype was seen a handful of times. In DNA, the CDR3 is TGTGCCAGCAGTAGGCGCGTTGGGTCACCGAACACCGGGGAGCTGTTTTTT. Encoded protein: CASSRRVGSPNTGELFF. V usage is TRBV12-3 or TRBV12-4 and J usage is TRBJ2-2; D uncertain. V lost 5 bases to trimming and J lost 0 bases, with 16 bases between them. This CDR3 is built from 17 residues.

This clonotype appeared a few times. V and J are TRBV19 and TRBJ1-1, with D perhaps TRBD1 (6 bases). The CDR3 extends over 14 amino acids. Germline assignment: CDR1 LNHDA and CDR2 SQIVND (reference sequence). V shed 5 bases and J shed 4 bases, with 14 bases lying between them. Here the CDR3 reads CASSPQGRATEAFF. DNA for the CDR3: TGTGCCAGTAGTCCTCAGGGGCGGGCCACTGAAGCTTTCTTT.

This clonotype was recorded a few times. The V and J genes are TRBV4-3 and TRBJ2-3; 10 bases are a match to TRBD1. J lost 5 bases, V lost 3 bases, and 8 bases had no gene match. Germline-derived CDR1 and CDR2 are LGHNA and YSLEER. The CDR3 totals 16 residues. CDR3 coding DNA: TGCGCCAGCAGCCATACCGGGACAGGGGTAGGAGATACGCAGTATTTT. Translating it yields CASSHTGTGVGDTQYF.

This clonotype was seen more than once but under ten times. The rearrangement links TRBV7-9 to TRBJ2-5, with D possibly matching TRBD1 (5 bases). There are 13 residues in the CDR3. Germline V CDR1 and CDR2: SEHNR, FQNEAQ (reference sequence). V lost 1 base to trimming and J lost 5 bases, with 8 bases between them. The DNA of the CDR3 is TGTGCCAGCAGCTTAGATGCAGGGGAGACCCAGTACTTC. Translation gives CASSLDAGETQYF.

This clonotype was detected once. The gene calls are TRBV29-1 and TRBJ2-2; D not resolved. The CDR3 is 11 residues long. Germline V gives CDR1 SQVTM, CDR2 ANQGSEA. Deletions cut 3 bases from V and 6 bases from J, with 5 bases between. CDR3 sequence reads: CSVEGSGELFF. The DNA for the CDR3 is TGCAGCGTTGAGGGTTCCGGGGAGCTGTTTTTT.

The CDR3: CASSLVTTGPGYEQYF. The DNA for the CDR3 is TGTGCCAGCAGCTTGGTCACGACAGGCCCCGGCTACGAGCAGTACTTC. The rearrangement links TRBV12-3 or TRBV12-4 to TRBJ2-7; a possible D gene is TRBD1 (6 bases). The CDR3 is 16 residues long. Trimming stripped 6 bases from V and 3 bases from J, with 21 bases between.

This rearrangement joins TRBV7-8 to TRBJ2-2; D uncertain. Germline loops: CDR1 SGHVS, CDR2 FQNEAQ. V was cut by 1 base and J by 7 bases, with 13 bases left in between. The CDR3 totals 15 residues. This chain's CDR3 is CASSLVSLGGGELFF. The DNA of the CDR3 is TGTGCCAGCAGCTTAGTATCCCTCGGCGGCGGGGAGCTGTTTTTT.

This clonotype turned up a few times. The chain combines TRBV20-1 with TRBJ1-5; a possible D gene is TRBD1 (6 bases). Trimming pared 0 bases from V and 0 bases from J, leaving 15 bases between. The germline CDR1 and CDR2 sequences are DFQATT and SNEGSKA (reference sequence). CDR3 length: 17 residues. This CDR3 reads CSARDRQVYPSNQPQHF. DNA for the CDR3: TGCAGTGCTAGAGATCGACAGGTTTATCCTAGCAATCAGCCCCAGCATTTT.

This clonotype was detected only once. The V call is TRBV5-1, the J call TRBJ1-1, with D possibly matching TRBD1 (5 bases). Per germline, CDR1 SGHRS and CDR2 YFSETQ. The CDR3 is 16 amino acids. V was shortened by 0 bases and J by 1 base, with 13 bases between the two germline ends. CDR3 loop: CASSLDEAGTNTEAFF. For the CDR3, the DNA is TGCGCCAGCAGCTTGGACGAGGCAGGGACGAACACTGAAGCTTTCTTT.

In nucleotides, the CDR3 is TGCGCCAGCAGCTTGAGGACTCTCCGGGATACGCAGTATTTT. Its translation: CASSLRTLRDTQYF. The chain couples TRBV5-1 to TRBJ2-3; D might be TRBD2 (5 bases). The CDR3 runs 14 residues. The germline V and J ends were trimmed by 1 base and 6 bases, with 12 bases remaining between them. Germline-derived CDR1 and CDR2 are SGHRS and YFSETQ.

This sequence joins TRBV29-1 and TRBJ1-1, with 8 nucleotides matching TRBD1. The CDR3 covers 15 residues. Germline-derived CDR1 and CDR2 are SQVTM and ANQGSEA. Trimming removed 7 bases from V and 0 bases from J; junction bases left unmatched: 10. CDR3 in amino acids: CSAQGARGMNTEAFF. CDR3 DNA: TGCAGCGCCCAGGGGGCGCGCGGAATGAACACTGAAGCTTTCTTT.

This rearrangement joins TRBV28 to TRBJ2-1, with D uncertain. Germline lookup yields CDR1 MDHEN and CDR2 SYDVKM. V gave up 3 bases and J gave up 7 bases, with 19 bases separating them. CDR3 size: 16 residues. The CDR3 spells CASSFFGVGLVNEQFF. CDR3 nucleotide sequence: TGTGCCAGCAGTTTTTTTGGGGTGGGCCTCGTGAATGAGCAGTTCTTC. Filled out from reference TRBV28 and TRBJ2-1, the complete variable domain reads DVKVTQSSRYLVKRTGEKVFLECVQDMDHENMFWYRQDPGLGLRLIYFSYDVKMKEKGDIPEGYSVSREKKERFSLILESASTNQTSMYLCASSFFGVGLVNEQFFGPGTRLTVL.

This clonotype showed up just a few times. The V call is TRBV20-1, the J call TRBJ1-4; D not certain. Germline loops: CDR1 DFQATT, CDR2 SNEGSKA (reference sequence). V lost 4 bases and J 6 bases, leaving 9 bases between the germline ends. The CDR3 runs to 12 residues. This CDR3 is CSATPRHEKLFF. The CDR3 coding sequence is TGCAGTGCTACCCCCAGGCATGAAAAACTGTTTTTT.

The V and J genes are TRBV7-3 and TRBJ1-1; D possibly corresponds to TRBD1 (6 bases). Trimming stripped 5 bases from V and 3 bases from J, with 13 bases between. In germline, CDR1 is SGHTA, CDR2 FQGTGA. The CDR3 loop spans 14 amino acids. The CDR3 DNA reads TGTGCCAGCAGCCCCGCCGGACAGCACACTGAAGCTTTCTTT. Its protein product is CASSPAGQHTEAFF.

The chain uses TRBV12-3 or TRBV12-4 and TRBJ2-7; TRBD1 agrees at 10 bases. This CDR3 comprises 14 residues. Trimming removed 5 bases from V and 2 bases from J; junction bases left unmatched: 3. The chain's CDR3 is CASSGTGETYEQYF. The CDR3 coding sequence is TGTGCCAGCAGTGGGACAGGGGAAACCTACGAGCAGTACTTC.